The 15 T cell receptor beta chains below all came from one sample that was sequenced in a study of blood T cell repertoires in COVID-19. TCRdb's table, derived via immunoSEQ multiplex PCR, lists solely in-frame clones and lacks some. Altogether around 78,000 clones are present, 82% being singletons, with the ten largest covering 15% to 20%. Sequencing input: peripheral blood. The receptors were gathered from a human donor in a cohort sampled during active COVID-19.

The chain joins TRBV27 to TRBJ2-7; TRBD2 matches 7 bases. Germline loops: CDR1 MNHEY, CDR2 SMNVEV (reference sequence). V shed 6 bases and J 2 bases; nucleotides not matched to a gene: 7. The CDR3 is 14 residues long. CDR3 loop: CASRAGPFPYEQYF. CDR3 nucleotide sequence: TGTGCCAGCAGAGCGGGGCCCTTTCCCTACGAGCAGTACTTC.

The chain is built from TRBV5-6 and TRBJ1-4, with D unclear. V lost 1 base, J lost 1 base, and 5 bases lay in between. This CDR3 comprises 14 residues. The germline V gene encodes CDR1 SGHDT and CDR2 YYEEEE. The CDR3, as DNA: TGTGCCAGCAGCTTGAGAGAAACTAATGAAAAACTGTTTTTT. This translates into CASSLRETNEKLFF.

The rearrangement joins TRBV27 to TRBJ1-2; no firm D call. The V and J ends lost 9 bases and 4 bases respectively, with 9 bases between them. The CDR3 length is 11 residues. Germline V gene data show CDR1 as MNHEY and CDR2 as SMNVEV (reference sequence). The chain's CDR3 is CASGQAYGYTF. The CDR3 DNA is TGTGCCAGTGGGCAGGCCTATGGCTACACCTTC.

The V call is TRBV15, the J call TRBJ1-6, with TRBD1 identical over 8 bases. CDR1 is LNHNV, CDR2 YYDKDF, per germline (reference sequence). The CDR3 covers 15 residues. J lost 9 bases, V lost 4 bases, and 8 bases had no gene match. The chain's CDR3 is CATSIITGGSSPLHF. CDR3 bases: TGTGCCACCAGCATCATCACAGGGGGGAGTTCACCCCTCCACTTT.

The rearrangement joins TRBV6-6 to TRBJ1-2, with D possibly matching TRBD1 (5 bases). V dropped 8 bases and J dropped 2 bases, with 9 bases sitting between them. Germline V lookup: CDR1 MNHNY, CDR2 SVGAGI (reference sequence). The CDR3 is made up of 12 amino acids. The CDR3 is CASGQPNYGYTF. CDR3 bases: TGTGCCAGCGGACAACCAAACTATGGCTACACCTTC.

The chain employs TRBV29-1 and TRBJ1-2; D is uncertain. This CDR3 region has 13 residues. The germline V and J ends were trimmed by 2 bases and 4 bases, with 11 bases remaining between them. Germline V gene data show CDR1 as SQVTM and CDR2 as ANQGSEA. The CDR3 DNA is TGCAGCGTTGAAATGGTCCCAGTCTATGGCTACACCTTC. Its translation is CSVEMVPVYGYTF.

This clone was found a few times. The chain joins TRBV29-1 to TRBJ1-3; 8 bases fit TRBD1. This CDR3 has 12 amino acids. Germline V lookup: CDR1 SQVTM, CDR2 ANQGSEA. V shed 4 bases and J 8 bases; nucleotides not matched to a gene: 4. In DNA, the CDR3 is TGCAGCGTTGGGCACAGGGGGGACACCATATATTTT. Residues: CSVGHRGDTIYF. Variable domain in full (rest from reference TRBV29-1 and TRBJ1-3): SAVISQKPSRDICQRGTSLTIQCQVDSQVTMMFWYRQQPGQSLTLIATANQGSEATYESGFVIDKFPISRPNLTFSTLTVSNMSPEDSSIYLCSVGHRGDTIYFGEGSWLTVV.

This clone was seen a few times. CDR3 nucleotides: TGTGCCAGCTCACCAGCGCAGGAGGGCTCGGGTTCACCCCTCCACTTT. It codes for CASSPAQEGSGSPLHF. The V call is TRBV18, the J call TRBJ1-6; D call uncertain. V was pared by 2 bases and J by 9 bases, with 17 bases between. Germline values: CDR1 KGHSH, CDR2 LQKENI. The CDR3 extends over 16 amino acids.

The CDR3 here is CASSLGTATYNEQFF. The CDR3 DNA is TGTGCCAGCAGTTTAGGGACAGCCACCTACAATGAGCAGTTCTTC. The V and J genes are TRBV6-5 and TRBJ2-1; 7 bases are a match to TRBD1. Germline V gene sequence: CDR1 MNHEY, CDR2 SVGAGI. Germline trimming cut 4 bases from V and 2 bases from J; bases unmatched to any gene: 5. The CDR3 is 15 residues long.

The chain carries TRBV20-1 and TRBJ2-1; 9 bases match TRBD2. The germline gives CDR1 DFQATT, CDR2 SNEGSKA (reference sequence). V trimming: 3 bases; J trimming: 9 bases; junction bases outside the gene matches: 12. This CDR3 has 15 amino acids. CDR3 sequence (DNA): TGCAGTGCTAGTTTTTTAGCGGGGGCATACGGTGAGCAGTTCTTC. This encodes CSASFLAGAYGEQFF.

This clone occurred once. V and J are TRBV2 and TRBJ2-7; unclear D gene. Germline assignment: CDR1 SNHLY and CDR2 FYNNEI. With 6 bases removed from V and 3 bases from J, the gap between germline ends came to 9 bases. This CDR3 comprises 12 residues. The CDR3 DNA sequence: TGTGCCAGCAGCCGAAACTACTACGAGCAGTACTTC. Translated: CASSRNYYEQYF. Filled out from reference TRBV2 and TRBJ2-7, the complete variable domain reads EPEVTQTPSHQVTQMGQEVILRCVPISNHLYFYWYRQILGQKVEFLVSFYNNEISEKSEIFDDQFSVERPDGSNFTLKIRSTKLEDSAMYFCASSRNYYEQYFGPGTRLTVT.

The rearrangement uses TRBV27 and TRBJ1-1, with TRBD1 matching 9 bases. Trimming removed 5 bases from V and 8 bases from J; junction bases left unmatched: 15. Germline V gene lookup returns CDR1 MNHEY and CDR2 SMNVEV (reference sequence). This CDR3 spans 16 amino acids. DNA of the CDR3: TGTGCCAGCAGTCATCTCCCGGGACAGGGAGCACAAGAAGCTTTCTTT. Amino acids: CASSHLPGQGAQEAFF.

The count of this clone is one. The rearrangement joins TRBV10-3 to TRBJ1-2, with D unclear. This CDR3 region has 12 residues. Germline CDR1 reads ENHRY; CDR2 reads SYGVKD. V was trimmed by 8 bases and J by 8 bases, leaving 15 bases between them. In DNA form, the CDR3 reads TGTGCCATCTCGTATGGAGGCGGGGGCTACACCTTC. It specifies CAISYGGGGYTF.

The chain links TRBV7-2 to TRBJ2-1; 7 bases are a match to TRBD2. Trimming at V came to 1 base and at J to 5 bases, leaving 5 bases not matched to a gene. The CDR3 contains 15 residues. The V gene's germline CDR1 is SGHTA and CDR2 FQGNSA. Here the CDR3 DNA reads TGTGCCAGCAGCTTAGTTTGGACTAGTAACAATGAGCAGTTCTTC. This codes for CASSLVWTSNNEQFF.

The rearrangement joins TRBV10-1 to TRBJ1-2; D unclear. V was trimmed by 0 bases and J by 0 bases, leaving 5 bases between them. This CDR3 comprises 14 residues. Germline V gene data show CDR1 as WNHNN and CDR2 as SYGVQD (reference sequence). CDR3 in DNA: TGCGCCAGCAGTGAGTCGGCGGCTAACTATGGCTACACCTTC. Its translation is CASSESAANYGYTF.